This is a list of T cell receptor beta chains from one sample in a study of OX40 agonist ivuxolimab in advanced cancers. Sequencing was performed with immunoSEQ multiplex PCR; in TCRdb, only in-frame clones are kept and a portion is missing. The top ten hold roughly 87% of the sample, which has a few thousand clones, around 79% seen once. The material was CD4+ or CD8+ T cells sorted from blood, obtained in a trial of the OX40 agonist ivuxolimab. Every receptor here comes from an adult with an advanced solid tumor such as melanoma, head and neck, liver or kidney cancer. Each CDR3 is given with its conserved first and last residue. A D gene is named only where the DNA matches it firmly. Clone size is stated in some rows and not others, as once, few, many or a class when expanded.

cdr3_nt | cdr3_aa | j_call | clone_size | d_call | v_call
TGTGCCAGCAGTGACTCGGAATCTGGCGGCGGGGGGGGAGATACGCAGTATTTT | CASSDSESGGGGGDTQYF | TRBJ2-3 | . | TRBD2 | TRBV6-4
TGTGCCGGAATAGGGACAGACAAGCTCTACGAGCAGTACTTC | CAGIGTDKLYEQYF | TRBJ2-7 | few | TRBD1 | TRBV30
TGTGCCAGCAGTGTCCGGACAGTTTACGAGCAGTACTTC | CASSVRTVYEQYF | TRBJ2-7 | . | . | TRBV6-1
TGCGCCAGCAGCTTGAGTTTCGCGAACACTGAAGCTTTCTTT | CASSLSFANTEAFF | TRBJ1-1 | . | . | TRBV5-1
TGCGCCAGCAGTGTGGGCAACCCGAACACTGAAGCTTTCTTT | CASSVGNPNTEAFF | TRBJ1-1 | . | . | TRBV10-1
TGTGCCAGCAGCCCTCCGGCGGGGGGTCCCACAGATACGCAGTATTTT | CASSPPAGGPTDTQYF | TRBJ2-3 | . | TRBD2 | TRBV7-9
TGTGCCAGCAGCCTACGACAGGGGTTGGCTGAAAAACTGTTTTTT | CASSLRQGLAEKLFF | TRBJ1-4 | . | TRBD1 | TRBV7-9
TGCGCCAGCAGCTTACGGACAGGCCTCGGTGAGCAGTTCTTC | CASSLRTGLGEQFF | TRBJ2-1 | few | TRBD1 | TRBV5-1
TGTGCCATCAGTGTCGACAGGTTTGACTACGAGCAGTACTTC | CAISVDRFDYEQYF | TRBJ2-7 | . | . | TRBV10-3
TGTGCCAGCAGCCACGGGACAGCAACCTACGAGCAGTACTTC | CASSHGTATYEQYF | TRBJ2-7 | once | TRBD1 | TRBV7-9
TGTGCCAGCAGCTTGGTGGGACAGGTAGCCTCTGGGGCCAACGTCCTGACTTTC | CASSLVGQVASGANVLTF | TRBJ2-6 | once | TRBD1 | TRBV5-6
TGTGCCAGCAGCGTGGAACTCTCAGATACGCAGTATTTT | CASSVELSDTQYF | TRBJ2-3 | . | . | TRBV9
TGTGCCAGCAGCGACGCCTATAGCACAGATACGCAGTATTTT | CASSDAYSTDTQYF | TRBJ2-3 | large | . | TRBV2
TGTGCCAGCAGCTTGAGAACCATCCAAGAGACCCAGTACTTC | CASSLRTIQETQYF | TRBJ2-5 | . | . | TRBV5-6
TGTGCCAGTAGTCTCGGGTTGAGACAGGGTCGCTATGGCTACACCTTC | CASSLGLRQGRYGYTF | TRBJ1-2 | . | TRBD1 | TRBV19
TGTGCCAGCAGTTATGGAACTGCTAACTATGGCTACACCTTC | CASSYGTANYGYTF | TRBJ1-2 | . | . | TRBV6-6
TGTGCCAGCGGCGCAGGGAGCTCCTATAATTCACCCCTCCACTTT | CASGAGSSYNSPLHF | TRBJ1-6 | . | . | TRBV6-1
TGTGCCAGCAGCCCGGGACAGCTCGTTAATTCACCCCTCCACTTT | CASSPGQLVNSPLHF | TRBJ1-6 | once | TRBD1 | TRBV11-2
TGTGCCAGCAGCTTAGCAGGGGCCGGAGGCTATGGCTACACCTTC | CASSLAGAGGYGYTF | TRBJ1-2 | . | . | TRBV7-2
TGTGCCAGTAGACAGGACAATCAGCCCCAGCATTTT | CASRQDNQPQHF | TRBJ1-5 | medium-sized | . | TRBV19
TGTGCCAGCAGCTTAGGACTCTCAAGCTACGAGCAGTACTTC | CASSLGLSSYEQYF | TRBJ2-7 | . | . | TRBV11-2
TGTGCCAGCAGCCCCCGAGGTGGAGAGAACACTGAAGCTTTCTTT | CASSPRGGENTEAFF | TRBJ1-1 | medium-sized | . | TRBV9
TGTGCCTGGAGTGAAAACACCATATATTTT | CAWSENTIYF | TRBJ1-3 | . | . | TRBV30
TGTGCCAGTAGTATAGTCCGGGTTTCGTTCCCAAACACCTACAATGAGCAGTTCTTC | CASSIVRVSFPNTYNEQFF | TRBJ2-1 | . | . | TRBV19
TGTGCCAGCAGCTTGCCCGGGACCCCCGTGGTGGATGGCTACACCTTC | CASSLPGTPVVDGYTF | TRBJ1-2 | . | . | TRBV7-1
TGCGCCAGCAGTGCCCGGGACAGACACAATGAGCAGTTCTTC | CASSARDRHNEQFF | TRBJ2-1 | . | TRBD1 | TRBV10-1
TGCAGCGTTGAGTTAGGGAGCGGGGGGGCCTCCTCAGAGACCCAGTACTTC | CSVELGSGGASSETQYF | TRBJ2-5 | few | TRBD2 | TRBV29-1